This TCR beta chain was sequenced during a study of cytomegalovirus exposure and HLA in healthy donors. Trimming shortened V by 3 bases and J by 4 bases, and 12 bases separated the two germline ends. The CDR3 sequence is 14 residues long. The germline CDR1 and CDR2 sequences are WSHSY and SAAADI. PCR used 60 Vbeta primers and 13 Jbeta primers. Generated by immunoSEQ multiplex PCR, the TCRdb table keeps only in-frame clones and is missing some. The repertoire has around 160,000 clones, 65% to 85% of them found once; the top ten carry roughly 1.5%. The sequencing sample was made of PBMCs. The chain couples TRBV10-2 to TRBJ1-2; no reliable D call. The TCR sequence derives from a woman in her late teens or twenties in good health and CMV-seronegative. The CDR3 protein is CASSERAGLYGYTF. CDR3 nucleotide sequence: TGCGCCAGCAGTGAACGGGCAGGACTCTATGGCTACACCTTC.